The 13 T cell receptor beta chains in this list originate from one sample, sequenced in a study of a mutant IDH1 vaccine in newly diagnosed glioma. These receptors have no known antigen. Libraries were prepared by immunoSEQ multiplex PCR; TCRdb keeps only in-frame clonotypes and omits some of them. The sample includes about 34,000 clones, approximately 87% of them seen just once. Time point here: week 47, end of study. Doses comprised 300 ug of mutant IDH1 20-mer peptide each, plus topical imiquimod. The material was PBMCs, obtained from a glioma patient whose treatment included an IDH1 peptide vaccine. The source of these receptors is a woman aged 25 to 45 with glioma.

J is TRBJ1-1 and V is TRBV6-5; D is unresolved. The CDR3 covers 13 residues. V shed 7 bases and J shed 4 bases, with 13 bases lying between them. Germline loops: CDR1 MNHEY, CDR2 SVGAGI. The CDR3 DNA reads TGTGCCAGCATAAACAGTAGGGCCACTGAAGCTTTCTTT. Amino acid sequence: CASINSRATEAFF.

The CDR3 DNA sequence: TGTGCCAGTAGGGGGGACGCTTATAATTCACCCCTCCACTTT. It translates to CASRGDAYNSPLHF. The V gene is TRBV19, the J gene TRBJ1-6, with D maybe TRBD1 (5 bases). The CDR3 has 14 amino acids. The V end lost 6 bases, the J end lost 4 bases, and 10 bases lay between the germline ends. CDR1 and CDR2 from the germline V gene are LNHDA and SQIVND (reference sequence). Together with reference TRBV19 and TRBJ1-6, the CDR3 gives the full variable domain: DGGITQSPKYLFRKEGQNVTLSCEQNLNHDAMYWYRQDPGQGLRLIYYSQIVNDFQKGDIAEGYSVSREKKESFPLTVTSAQKNPTAFYLCASRGDAYNSPLHFGNGTRLTVT.

The V call is TRBV5-4, the J call TRBJ2-7; D remains unclear. Germline V gene lookup returns CDR1 SGHNT and CDR2 YYREEE (reference sequence). The CDR3 spans 13 residues. V lost 1 base and J lost 0, with 5 bases in between. The CDR3 protein is CASSLKNSYEQYF. CDR3 bases: TGTGCCAGCAGCTTGAAGAACTCCTACGAGCAGTACTTC.

This rearrangement joins TRBV2 to TRBJ2-1; the D gene is possibly TRBD1 (6 bases). CDR1 is SNHLY, CDR2 FYNNEI, per germline. This CDR3 contains 13 residues. V lost 0 bases, J lost 14 bases, and 14 bases lay in between. The CDR3 DNA reads TGTGCCAGCAGTGAAGCGCTCTACCCAGGGGAGTTCTTC. It encodes CASSEALYPGEFF.

In this sample, this clone turned up a few times. The chain combines TRBV2 with TRBJ1-3; the D gene is possibly TRBD1 (5 bases). Germline V gene lookup returns CDR1 SNHLY and CDR2 FYNNEI. The V and J ends lost 6 bases and 0 bases respectively, with 9 bases between them. The CDR3 extends over 14 amino acids. The CDR3 loop reads CASRRRGSGNTIYF. CDR3 bases: TGTGCCAGCAGACGGAGGGGCTCTGGAAACACCATATATTTT.

The rearrangement links TRBV6-1 to TRBJ1-5, with TRBD1 matching 10 bases. Unmatched junction bases numbered 2, after V lost 6 bases and J lost 6 bases. Germline V gene lookup returns CDR1 MNHNS and CDR2 SASEGT. CDR3 length: 13 residues. The CDR3 sequence: CASRGQGIQPQHF. The CDR3 DNA follows: TGTGCCAGCAGGGGACAGGGGATTCAGCCCCAGCATTTT.

In this sample, this clone turned up once. CDR3 residues: CASSPGQGTSYEQYF. The CDR3 nucleotides are TGTGCCAGCAGCCCTGGACAGGGGACCTCCTACGAGCAGTACTTC. The rearrangement links TRBV2 to TRBJ2-7; 9 bases map to TRBD1. Germline loops: CDR1 SNHLY, CDR2 FYNNEI. V gave up 6 bases and J gave up 0 bases; unmatched junction bases: 6. The CDR3 runs to 15 residues.

This chain connects TRBV27 to TRBJ1-2; unclear D gene. The CDR3 has 14 residues. Germline CDR1 reads MNHEY; CDR2 reads SMNVEV (reference sequence). Trimming shortened V by 7 bases and J by 1 base, and 13 bases separated the two germline ends. This CDR3 reads CASKLRTGNYGYTF. For the CDR3, the DNA is TGTGCCAGCAAACTCCGGACGGGTAACTATGGCTACACCTTC.

The chain carries TRBV5-1 and TRBJ1-6; D might be TRBD1 (5 bases). V was shortened by 4 bases and J by 7 bases, with 12 bases between the two germline ends. CDR1 and CDR2 (germline): SGHRS, YFSETQ. The CDR3 has 14 amino acids. The CDR3 region is CASSPTAGNSPLHF. CDR3 DNA sequence: TGCGCCAGCAGCCCGACAGCCGGGAATTCACCCCTCCACTTT.

The CDR3 DNA reads TGTGCCAGCAGCTCCGACCCTGGGGGTGGCTACACCTTC. Its protein is CASSSDPGGGYTF. The rearrangement uses TRBV5-6 and TRBJ1-2; D possibly corresponds to TRBD1 (5 bases). V lost 3 bases and J lost 7, with 13 bases in between. This CDR3 has 13 amino acids. CDR1 is SGHDT and CDR2 is YYEEEE in the germline V gene.

The V and J genes are TRBV4-2 and TRBJ2-7, with D perhaps TRBD1 (5 bases). The V gene's germline CDR1 is LGHNA and CDR2 YNFKEQ. This CDR3 has 14 residues. V lost 0 bases and J 5 bases, leaving 11 bases between the germline ends. The CDR3 spells CASSQDRTSHEQYF. CDR3 coding DNA: TGTGCCAGCAGCCAAGATAGGACATCCCACGAGCAGTACTTC.

The rearrangement uses TRBV30 and TRBJ2-2; D is perhaps TRBD2 (7 bases). V was trimmed by 0 bases and J by 7 bases, leaving 15 bases between them. CDR3 length: 15 residues. CDR1 and CDR2 from the germline V gene are GTSNPN and SVGIG (reference sequence). CDR3 sequence (DNA): TGTGCCTGGAGTGTAACCGGGGGGCTTGGCGGGGAGCTGTTTTTT. Translated: CAWSVTGGLGGELFF. The variable domain in full, completed from reference TRBV30 and TRBJ2-2, reads SQTIHQWPATLVQPVGSPLSLECTVEGTSNPNLYWYRQAAGRGLQLLFYSVGIGQISSEVPQNLSASRPQDRQFILSSKKLLLSDSGFYLCAWSVTGGLGGELFFGEGSRLTVL.

The gene calls are TRBV5-5 and TRBJ1-6; TRBD1 is a possible D gene (5 bases). CDR1 and CDR2 from the germline V gene are SGHKS and YYEKEE (reference sequence). Between the trimmed V and J ends, which lost 4 bases and 14 bases, there was a span of 16 bases. This CDR3 is built from 13 residues. DNA for the CDR3: TGTGCCAGCAGCCCCGGGACCGGTAGGACCCTCCACTTT. It encodes CASSPGTGRTLHF.